This T cell receptor (beta chain) was captured by sequencing in a study of cytomegalovirus exposure and HLA in healthy donors. V dropped 8 bases and J dropped 1 base, with 12 bases sitting between them. Germline V gene sequence: CDR1 SNHLY, CDR2 FYNNEI. The CDR3 runs 14 residues. Profiling relied on immunoSEQ multiplex PCR, and the TCRdb table lists in-frame clones only, not all of them. The table includes about 240,000 clones, about 90% detected once. The sequence derives from a woman aged 25 to 39 in good health and CMV-seropositive. This chain links TRBV2 with TRBJ1-5; D gene ambiguous. What was sequenced was PBMCs. CDR3 region: CASDHRRSNQPQHF. For the CDR3, the DNA is TGTGCCAGCGATCATCGGAGGAGCAATCAGCCCCAGCATTTT.